A single sample is the source of the 5 T cell receptor beta chains below, sequenced in a study of breast tumors, draining lymph nodes, adjacent tissues. TCRdb reanalysed the multiplex PCR reads using MiXCR and keeps one entry per CDR3 protein. Counted here are about 25,000 distinct CDR3 sequences, less than 25% occurring once; the ten biggest clones make up roughly 14%. The sequenced sample was breast tumor tissue. All receptors derive from a female donor with breast cancer. Some clones in this sample may be carry-over from other donors' samples.

A few counts support this clonotype. V is TRBV28 and J is TRBJ1-5, with 7 bases matching TRBD1. The J segment lost 4 bases and the V segment lost 3 bases, leaving 6 bases of the junction unmatched. The CDR3 is made up of 15 amino acids. Germline V CDR1 and CDR2: MDHEN, SYDVKM. The CDR3 DNA is TGTGCCAGCAGTTTTCGCCTACAGGGGAATCAGCCCCAGCATTTT. This encodes CASSFRLQGNQPQHF.

This clonotype has at least ten counts. V and J are TRBV15 and TRBJ2-5; D may match TRBD1 or TRBD2 (7 bases each). Germline CDR1 is LNHNV and CDR2 is YYDKDF (reference sequence). CDR3 length: 16 amino acids. V was cut by 5 bases and J by 0 bases, with 16 bases left in between. CDR3 residues: CATSSQGGGYQETQYF. The DNA for the CDR3 is TGTGCCACCAGCTCTCAGGGAGGGGGCTACCAAGAGACCCAGTACTTC.

This clonotype was counted many times. The gene calls are TRBV9 and TRBJ1-2; 7 bases line up with TRBD1. Trimming removed 2 bases from V and 1 base from J; junction bases left unmatched: 8. This CDR3 is 16 amino acids long. CDR1 SGDLS and CDR2 YYNGEE come from the germline V gene. In DNA form, the CDR3 reads TGTGCCAGCAGCGTTCCCAGGGGGGGGTTTAACTATGGCTACACCTTC. Protein product: CASSVPRGGFNYGYTF.

This clonotype has a count of ten or more. The rearrangement uses TRBV5-5 and TRBJ2-3, with D perhaps assigned TRBD1 or TRBD2 (5 bases each). Germline CDR1 reads SGHKS; CDR2 reads YYEKEE (reference sequence). V was clipped by 1 base and J by 0 bases, with 12 bases between them. The CDR3 has 16 residues. The CDR3 DNA is TGTGCCAGCAGCTTGAACGTTTGGGGGAGCACAGATACGCAGTATTTT. As protein: CASSLNVWGSTDTQYF. Drawing the rest from reference TRBV5-5 and TRBJ2-3, the complete variable domain is DAGVTQSPTHLIKTRGQQVTLRCSPISGHKSVSWYQQVLGQGPQFIFQYYEKEERGRGNFPDRFSARQFPNYSSELNVNALLLGDSALYLCASSLNVWGSTDTQYFGPGTRLTVL.

On this clonotype itself: At one end the junction does not follow the germline gene, possibly because of a read error. The V and J genes are TRBV29-1 and TRBJ2-2, with D possibly called TRBD1 or TRBD2 (5 bases each). Germline V gives CDR1 SQVTM, CDR2 ANQGSEA. The CDR3 totals 15 residues. The chain's CDR3 is CSVESWGSNTGELCF. The CDR3 nucleotides read TGCAGCGTTGAGTCGTGGGGGTCGAACACCGGGGAGCTGTGTTTT.